One and the same sample provided the 32 T cell receptor beta chains below, sequenced in a study of breast tumors, draining lymph nodes, adjacent tissues (dated by TCRdb to the mid-2010s). Lymph node samples were obtained from the axillary draining lymph nodes of breast cancer patients. Library creation used multiplex PCR. The data were produced on an Illumina HiSeq 2000. TCRdb trimmed the raw reads at Q25, called clones with MiXCR and kept productive beta chains. Each CDR3 protein gets just one entry, which takes the most common genes and DNA from the rows behind it. This sample is represented by some 140,000 distinct CDR3 sequences; around 20% of them were singletons. The top ten hold 2.5% to 3% of the sample. Input material: axillary lymph node tissue. Receptors originate from a female donor with breast cancer. Some clones in this sample may be carry-over from other donors' samples.

The gene calls are TRBV24-1 and TRBJ2-3, with 8 bases lining up with TRBD2. In germline, CDR1 is KGHDR, CDR2 SFDVKD. This CDR3 comprises 18 residues. The trim removed 0 bases at V and 2 bases at J, leaving 9 bases unmatched. The CDR3 sequence: CATSDLGTSGTNTDTQYF. CDR3 DNA: TGTGCCACCAGTGATTTGGGGACTAGTGGGACTAACACAGATACGCAGTATTTT.

This clonotype occurred many times. The rearrangement links TRBV30 to TRBJ2-3, with D perhaps TRBD1 (7 bases). Trimming removed 2 bases from V and 1 base from J, with 16 bases in between. The CDR3 spans 16 residues. Germline values: CDR1 GTSNPN, CDR2 SVGIG (reference sequence). The CDR3 sequence: CAWSPSQGGGTDTQYF. As DNA, the CDR3 is TGTGCCTGGAGTCCATCCCAGGGGGGAGGCACAGATACGCAGTATTTT. The full variable domain, completed using reference TRBV30 and TRBJ2-3, is SQTIHQWPATLVQPVGSPLSLECTVEGTSNPNLYWYRQAAGRGLQLLFYSVGIGQISSEVPQNLSASRPQDRQFILSSKKLLLSDSGFYLCAWSPSQGGGTDTQYFGPGTRLTVL.

This clonotype was counted many times. The chain uses TRBV7-2 and TRBJ1-4; 9 nucleotides line up with TRBD1. In germline, CDR1 is SGHTA, CDR2 FQGNSA. There are 14 residues in the CDR3. The V segment lost 3 bases and the J segment 5 bases; nucleotides outside the gene matches: 1. CDR3 bases: TGTGCCAGCAGCTTGACAGGGGGAAATGAAAAACTGTTTTTT. Its protein is CASSLTGGNEKLFF.

This clonotype was observed many times. This rearrangement joins TRBV2 to TRBJ2-1; maybe TRBD2 (7 bases). This CDR3 spans 13 amino acids. The germline CDR1 and CDR2 sequences are SNHLY and FYNNEI. V gave up 7 bases and J gave up 8 bases, with 15 bases separating them. The CDR3 reads CASTSGRGDEQFF. The CDR3 DNA reads TGTGCCAGCACTAGCGGAAGGGGGGATGAGCAGTTCTTC.

With respect to this clonotype: A clone one base away is much larger, so this may be a read error. The CDR3 nucleotides read TGTGCCAGTAGTATGATGGGACGGCCCCAGCATTTT. Amino acid sequence: CASSMMGRPQHF. V usage is TRBV19 and J usage is TRBJ1-5, with D tentatively TRBD1 (5 bases). Trimming stripped 3 bases from V and 9 bases from J, with 9 bases between. Germline CDR1 and CDR2: LNHDA and SQIVND (reference sequence). The CDR3 totals 12 residues.

About this clonotype itself: Its ends do not fully match the called genes, so a read error is possible. J is TRBJ1-2 and V is TRBV30, with D tentatively TRBD1 (6 bases). There are 14 residues in the CDR3. From germline, CDR1 is GTSNPN and CDR2 SVGIG (reference sequence). CDR3 coding DNA: TGTGCCTGGAGTACCCGGACAGTCAACTATGGCTGCACCTTC. Amino acid sequence: CAWSTRTVNYGCTF.

This clonotype was seen more than once but under ten times. This chain joins TRBV28 and TRBJ2-3; D possibly corresponds to TRBD1 (5 bases). V was trimmed by 7 bases and J by 4 bases, leaving 21 bases between them. This CDR3 has 16 amino acids. From germline, CDR1 is MDHEN and CDR2 SYDVKM. The CDR3 loop is CASNTRQKSVPDTQYF. CDR3 nucleotides: TGTGCCAGCAATACCCGACAGAAGTCCGTACCAGATACGCAGTATTTT.

With respect to this clonotype: A clone one base away is much larger, so this may be a read error. The chain uses TRBV12-3 or TRBV12-4 and TRBJ2-3; D remains ambiguous. There are 11 residues in the CDR3. CDR3 protein: CACSLPYTQYF. CDR3 DNA: TGTGCCTGCAGTTTACCTTATACGCAGTATTTT.

Regarding this clonotype: A single base separates this from a much larger clone, so it may be a read error. The chain combines TRBV5-1 with TRBJ2-2, with 9 positions matching TRBD2. CDR3 length: 17 amino acids. J gave up 4 bases and V 4 bases, and 11 bases lay outside the gene matches. CDR1 and CDR2 from the germline V gene are SGHRS and YFSETQ. The CDR3 region is CASSLAGGGLPTGELFF. DNA of the CDR3: TGCGCCAGCAGCCTGGCGGGAGGGGGACTCCCCACCGGGGAGCTGTTTTTT.

This clonotype was detected only a few times. The V and J genes are TRBV28 and TRBJ2-7; 8 bases are a match to TRBD2. V trimming: 5 bases; J trimming: 3 bases; junction bases outside the gene matches: 9. In germline, CDR1 is MDHEN, CDR2 SYDVKM. The CDR3 is 15 amino acids. The CDR3: CASSNGAGVGYEQYF. The CDR3 DNA follows: TGTGCCAGCAGTAACGGAGCGGGAGTGGGCTACGAGCAGTACTTC.

This clonotype occurred a few times. The chain is built from TRBV28 and TRBJ2-3, with 11 bases aligning to TRBD2. CDR1 MDHEN and CDR2 SYDVKM come from the germline V gene. Trimming took 3 bases from V and 6 from J; bases not matched to a gene: 2. The CDR3 runs 14 residues. The CDR3 region has the DNA TGTGCCAGCAGTTTTCTAGCGGGAGGCGATACGCAGTATTTT. It yields the protein CASSFLAGGDTQYF.

This clonotype was found many times. The gene calls are TRBV20-1 and TRBJ2-1, with D possibly being TRBD1 or TRBD2 (5 bases each). This CDR3 contains 13 residues. V gave up 6 bases and J gave up 5 bases, with 14 bases separating them. CDR1 DFQATT and CDR2 SNEGSKA come from the germline V gene (reference sequence). The CDR3 DNA reads as TGCAGTGCCCCCCCGGGGACCAACAATGAGCAGTTCTTC. Protein: CSAPPGTNNEQFF.

This clonotype was counted many times. The chain is built from TRBV7-9 and TRBJ2-5; 10 nucleotides agree with TRBD2. Germline CDR1 is SEHNR and CDR2 is FQNEAQ (reference sequence). The CDR3 contains 14 residues. With 4 bases clipped from V and 5 bases from J, the junction kept 4 bases outside the gene matches. CDR3 bases: TGTGCCAGCAGCTGGGCTAGCGGGAGTGAGACCCAGTACTTC. The encoded protein is CASSWASGSETQYF.

This clonotype was recorded many times. V and J are TRBV20-1 and TRBJ2-7; the D call may be TRBD1 or TRBD2 (7 bases each). Germline CDR1 DFQATT, CDR2 SNEGSKA (reference sequence). The CDR3 loop spans 16 amino acids. Trimming shortened V by 3 bases and J by 1 base, and 19 bases separated the two germline ends. The CDR3, as DNA: TGCAGTGCTAGCTCCGGAGCGGGACAGCTTTCCTACGAGCAGTACTTC. Its protein product is CSASSGAGQLSYEQYF.

Many counts were recorded for this clonotype. This chain connects TRBV12-3 or TRBV12-4 to TRBJ2-7, with 7 bases that match TRBD1. The CDR3 loop spans 14 amino acids. The V segment lost 1 base and the J segment 3 bases; nucleotides outside the gene matches: 3. For the CDR3, the DNA is TGTGCCAGCAGTTTAGGCGCAGGGGGCTACGAGCAGTACTTC. Encoded protein: CASSLGAGGYEQYF.

This clonotype was seen at least ten times. V is TRBV5-1 and J is TRBJ2-3; possibly TRBD1 for D (8 bases). Germline CDR1 SGHRS, CDR2 YFSETQ. The V end was cut by 0 bases, the J end by 4 bases, with 12 bases between. The CDR3 has 15 amino acids. Here the CDR3 reads CASSLGQGRADTQYF. CDR3 DNA sequence: TGCGCCAGCAGCTTGGGACAGGGGAGGGCAGATACGCAGTATTTT.

This chain connects TRBV28 to TRBJ2-7; 9 positions match TRBD1. In germline, CDR1 is MDHEN, CDR2 SYDVKM. This CDR3 is 14 amino acids long. V trimming: 6 bases; J trimming: 9 bases; junction bases outside the gene matches: 12. The CDR3 coding sequence is TGTGCCAGCAGAAAGCCGGGACAGGGTGCGGTGCAGTACTTC. Its translation: CASRKPGQGAVQYF.

This clonotype has only one observation. A clone one base away is much larger, so this may be a read error. The CDR3 sequence: CASSPAGHQETQYF. The CDR3 DNA is TGCGCCAGCAGCCCGGCGGGGCACCAAGAGACCCAGTACTTC. V is TRBV10-2 and J is TRBJ2-5; possibly TRBD2 for D (6 bases). The ends were cut back, 6 bases at V and 0 bases at J, with 11 bases in the middle. The CDR3 sequence is 14 residues long. Germline CDR1 and CDR2: WSHSY and SAAADI.

Turning to this clonotype: A much larger clone sits a single nucleotide away, making a read error possible. V gene TRBV11-3 combines with J gene TRBJ2-3, with TRBD2 identical over 13 bases. The ends lost 8 bases at V and 4 bases at J; junction bases unmatched: 9. The CDR3 sequence is 16 residues long. Germline CDR1 SGHNT, CDR2 YENEEA. The CDR3 nucleotides are TGTGCCAGCGGCTCCGGACTAGCGGGGGACTCAGATACGCAGTATTTT. Protein: CASGSGLAGDSDTQYF.

This clonotype has a handful of counts. This chain connects TRBV15 to TRBJ2-4; tentative D call: TRBD1 (5 bases). V gave up 2 bases and J gave up 6 bases, with 5 bases separating them. The CDR3 has 12 amino acids. The germline CDR1 and CDR2 sequences are LNHNV and YYDKDF (reference sequence). The CDR3 sequence: CATSRQGNIQYF. The CDR3 DNA reads TGTGCCACCAGCAGACAGGGAAACATTCAGTACTTC.

This clonotype was counted many times. The rearrangement uses TRBV19 and TRBJ1-3; the D gene is possibly TRBD1 (6 bases). This CDR3 comprises 14 residues. Trimming took 4 bases from V and 1 from J, leaving 8 bases between them. Germline V gives CDR1 LNHDA, CDR2 SQIVND (reference sequence). CDR3: CASSRTASGNTIYF. DNA of the CDR3: TGTGCCAGTAGTAGGACAGCTTCTGGAAACACCATATATTTT.

To note about this clonotype: One end of the junction is discordant with germline, which a read error may explain. V gene TRBV19 combines with J gene TRBJ2-1, with D perhaps matching TRBD2 (6 bases). CDR1 is LNHDA and CDR2 is SQIVND in the germline V gene (reference sequence). The CDR3 is made up of 15 amino acids. The CDR3 loop reads CASSTPSRDFNEQLF. In DNA form, the CDR3 reads TGTGCCAGTAGTACCCCCTCCCGGGACTTCAATGAGCAGCTCTTC.

This clonotype was seen ten or more times. This rearrangement joins TRBV9 to TRBJ2-7; 8 nucleotides match TRBD1. The germline V gene has CDR1 SGDLS and CDR2 YYNGEE. CDR3 length: 16 residues. V lost 0 bases and J lost 4; bases outside the gene matches: 9. DNA for the CDR3: TGTGCCAGCAGCGTAGGTTCGCAGGGGGCTTTTTACGAGCAGTACTTC. Protein: CASSVGSQGAFYEQYF.

V gene TRBV28 combines with J gene TRBJ2-3, with a weak D call TRBD2 (6 bases). Trimming cost V 5 bases and J 3 bases, with 18 bases left between them. This CDR3 region has 16 residues. Looked up from germline, CDR1 is MDHEN and CDR2 is SYDVKM. This chain's CDR3 is CASSPLGGVKTDTQYF. The CDR3 DNA is TGTGCCAGCAGTCCTCTGGGGGGAGTAAAAACAGATACGCAGTATTTT. Combining the CDR3 with reference TRBV28 and TRBJ2-3 gives the whole variable domain DVKVTQSSRYLVKRTGEKVFLECVQDMDHENMFWYRQDPGLGLRLIYFSYDVKMKEKGDIPEGYSVSREKKERFSLILESASTNQTSMYLCASSPLGGVKTDTQYFGPGTRLTVL.

For this clonotype: One end of the junction is discordant with germline, which a read error may explain. The rearrangement uses TRBV12-3 or TRBV12-4 and TRBJ2-7; 11 bases are a match to TRBD1. This CDR3 region has 16 residues. The CDR3 DNA sequence: TGTGCCAGCAGCCATCTGCCCCGGGACAGGGGGTACGAGCGGTACTTC. This gives the protein CASSHLPRDRGYERYF.

This clonotype occurred many times. The chain couples TRBV7-6 to TRBJ1-2, with a tentative D call TRBD1 (5 bases). Germline assignment: CDR1 SGHVS and CDR2 FNYEAQ. V lost 2 bases and J lost 4, with 11 bases in between. The CDR3 contains 14 residues. The CDR3 sequence: CASSLLGGVYGYTF. The CDR3 coding sequence is TGTGCCAGCAGCTTATTGGGGGGTGTCTATGGCTACACCTTC.

The sample holds many counts of this clonotype. The gene calls are TRBV10-2 and TRBJ2-7; D is ambiguous. V lost 4 bases and J lost 4, with 5 bases in between. Germline V gene lookup returns CDR1 WSHSY and CDR2 SAAADI. CDR3 length: 11 amino acids. DNA of the CDR3: TGCGCCAGCAGTGGAGGTTACGAGCAGTACTTC. Amino acid sequence: CASSGGYEQYF.

The rearrangement links TRBV18 to TRBJ2-1, with D possibly TRBD2 on 6 matching bases. Germline values: CDR1 KGHSH, CDR2 LQKENI. The CDR3 runs to 15 residues. V dropped 2 bases and J dropped 6 bases, with 14 bases sitting between them. DNA of the CDR3: TGTGCCAGCTCACCAATCTCGGGAGCGTCCAATGAGCAGTTCTTC. Translated, it gives CASSPISGASNEQFF.

About this clonotype itself: It may be a read error: a sequence one base away is much more abundant. V gene TRBV19 combines with J gene TRBJ2-5; possibly TRBD2 for D (6 bases). From germline, CDR1 is LNHDA and CDR2 SQIVND (reference sequence). The CDR3 has 15 amino acids. In DNA form, the CDR3 reads TGTGCCAGTAGTAACACCGGGACTTCAGGAGAGATCCAGTACTTC. This codes for CASSNTGTSGEIQYF.

About this clonotype: This may stem from a read error, because a much larger clone lies one nucleotide away. CDR3 DNA sequence: TGTGCCAGCAGTGAATGGCAGGGACCCTACGAGCAGTACTTC. Translation: CASSEWQGPYEQYF. The chain joins TRBV6-1 to TRBJ2-7; tentatively, D is TRBD1 or TRBD2 (5 bases each). This CDR3 is built from 14 residues. CDR1 is MNHNS, CDR2 SASEGT, per germline. Trimming left V 2 bases short and J 2 bases short, with 10 bases between.

Worth noting for this clonotype: A read error may be the cause here, since a much bigger clone is one base away. The chain joins TRBV27 to TRBJ2-2, with D perhaps TRBD2 (5 bases). The CDR3 is 13 residues long. The V gene's germline CDR1 is MNHEY and CDR2 SMNVEV (reference sequence). The CDR3, as DNA: TGTGCCAGCAGTTTTCGGGTGGCCGGGGAGCCGTTTTTT. Its translation is CASSFRVAGEPFF.

This clonotype was observed many times. V and J are TRBV4-3 and TRBJ2-1; D perhaps matches TRBD2 (6 bases). This CDR3 comprises 16 residues. CDR1 LGHNA and CDR2 YSLEER come from the germline V gene. The ends were cut back, 4 bases at V and 0 bases at J, with 13 bases in the middle. CDR3 bases: TGCGCCAGCAGCCTAAGGCCGACTAGCTCCTACAATGAGCAGTTCTTC. Residues: CASSLRPTSSYNEQFF.